The sequence of this T cell receptor (beta chain) was determined in a study of blood T cell repertoires in COVID-19. Study overall: Acute and convalescent COVID-19 samples came from the United States, Italy and Spain. The cDNA or gDNA used as material had been derived from T cells, B-cell-depleted T cells, or PBMCs.

A note on this clone: At one boundary the junction diverges from the germline segment, which might be a read error.

Per the germline V gene, CDR1 is GTSNPN and CDR2 is SVGIG (reference sequence). This CDR3 is 15 amino acids long. Original data processing: Amplification from reference gene primers served as the basis for estimated nucleated cell counts. TCRdb's copy holds only in-frame clones and misses some; the assay was immunoSEQ multiplex PCR. Clone size and the V and J calls come from that table; the DNA yielded D and trimming. There are around 100,000 clones in the sample; roughly 79% occur only once, and about 12% lies in the top ten. The receptor's source is a woman in her 70s with acute or convalescent COVID-19. The chain combines TRBV30 with TRBJ2-2; 12 positions agree with TRBD1. Sequenced material: peripheral blood. CDR3 sequence reads: CARRGGQGASGELFF. CDR3 bases: TGTGCCCGGAGGGGGGGACAGGGGGCCTCCGGGGAGCTGTTTTTT.